This is a list of T cell receptor beta chains from one sample in a study of T cells in Graves' hyperthyroidism and ophthalmopathy. MiXCR, run by TCRdb on the multiplex PCR reads, gives a single entry per CDR3 protein. Of some 620,000 distinct CDR3 sequences listed, around 15% are singletons. Sequenced: blood. Every receptor here comes from a woman younger than 45 with Graves' hyperthyroidism. Both conserved end residues are part of each CDR3. The D gene is left open where the match is weak. Clone size is not always given. Where it is, it says once, few, many or a class for expanded clones.

TRBJ2-1,.,.,TRBV7-8,CASSFRFRGEQFF,TGTGCCAGCAGCTTCCGCTTCAGGGGCGAGCAGTTCTTC
TRBJ2-1,few,TRBD2,TRBV7-2,CASGLLAVYNEQFF,TGTGCCAGCGGACTACTAGCGGTTTACAATGAGCAGTTCTTC
TRBJ2-6,.,.,TRBV28,CASSFRGWGVSGANVLTF,TGTGCCAGCAGTTTCAGGGGGTGGGGGGTCTCTGGGGCCAACGTCCTGACTTTC
TRBJ1-5,.,.,TRBV14,CASSQNVGGPQHF,TGTGCCAGCAGCCAGAATGTAGGTGGGCCCCAGCATTTT
TRBJ1-1,few,.,TRBV20-1,CSALRPPNTEAFF,TGCAGTGCTCTCCGGCCCCCGAACACTGAAGCTTTCTTT
TRBJ2-7,many,.,TRBV7-9,CASSLDRRGASEQYF,TGTGCCAGCAGCCTGGACAGGCGGGGAGCCTCCGAGCAGTACTTC
TRBJ2-5,many,.,TRBV28,CASHDRNQETQYF,TGTGCCAGCCATGACAGGAACCAAGAGACCCAGTACTTC
TRBJ1-1,many,.,TRBV2,CASCWSQAIDTEAFF,TGTGCCAGCTGTTGGAGTCAGGCTATAGACACTGAAGCTTTCTTT
TRBJ1-1,many,.,TRBV12-3/TRBV12-4,CASSWGSEAFF,TGTGCCAGCAGTTGGGGGTCTGAAGCTTTCTTT
TRBJ2-7,many,.,TRBV6-2/TRBV6-3,CASSSLGPTYEQYF,TGTGCCAGCAGCTCTCTGGGGCCTACCTACGAGCAGTACTTC
TRBJ1-1,many,.,TRBV5-1,CASSLAVGPTEAFF,TGCGCCAGCAGCTTGGCCGTGGGACCGACTGAAGCTTTCTTT
TRBJ2-7,few,.,TRBV5-5,CASSPNVGGGRYEQYF,TGTGCCAGCAGCCCGAATGTGGGGGGGGGCAGGTACGAGCAGTACTTC
TRBJ2-1,many,.,TRBV2,CASGEYNEQFF,TGTGCCAGCGGGGAATACAATGAGCAGTTCTTC
TRBJ2-1,.,.,TRBV29-1,CSVEINAQFF,TGCAGCGTTGAGATCAATGCGCAGTTCTTC
TRBJ2-6,.,.,TRBV19,CASRSRGLSGANVLTF,TGTGCCAGTCGCTCGAGAGGGCTCTCTGGGGCCAACGTCCTGACTTTC
TRBJ1-2,.,.,TRBV9,CASSVEGGTYGYTF,TGTGCCAGCAGCGTAGAGGGGGGAACCTATGGCTACACCTTC
TRBJ2-1,.,.,TRBV20-1,CSARLLDSSYNEQFF,TGCAGTGCTAGGCTACTTGACAGCTCCTACAATGAGCAGTTCTTC